These 14 T cell receptor beta chains were sequenced from one sample in a study of T cells after yellow fever vaccination. MiXCR, applied by TCRdb to the 5' RACE reads, yields one record per CDR3 protein. The sample lists 50,000 or so distinct CDR3 sequences, 7% to 8.5% seen once, with around 28% in the top ten. This material consisted of CD8+ T cells sorted from PBMCs, taken less than 16 days after the first yellow fever vaccination. These receptors originate from a young man who received the YFV17D yellow fever vaccine.

This clonotype was detected only a few times. This chain links TRBV29-1 with TRBJ2-7; unclear D gene. Trimming cost V 0 bases and J 0 bases, with 15 bases left between them. The CDR3 is 16 amino acids. The germline V gene encodes CDR1 SQVTM and CDR2 ANQGSEA. Here the CDR3 DNA reads TGCAGCGTTGAAGATCCGTCGCCACTGAGCTCCTACGAGCAGTACTTC. As protein: CSVEDPSPLSSYEQYF.

Only a few counts were recorded for this clonotype. This rearrangement joins TRBV6-5 to TRBJ1-2; a possible D gene is TRBD1 (5 bases). Germline V gene sequence: CDR1 MNHEY, CDR2 SVGAGI. The length of the CDR3 is 13 residues. Trimming took 4 bases from V and 9 from J, leaving 15 bases between them. The CDR3 loop reads CASSSGPGQSYTF. CDR3 DNA: TGTGCCAGCAGTTCGGGCCCTGGACAAAGCTACACCTTC.

This clonotype was detected many times. This chain links TRBV20-1 with TRBJ2-1, with 8 bases that match TRBD1. After removal of 1 base from V and 5 bases from J, the junction contained 4 bases not matched to a gene. The germline CDR1 and CDR2 sequences are DFQATT and SNEGSKA (reference sequence). CDR3 size: 14 residues. The CDR3 DNA is TGCAGTGCTAGAGTGGACAGGGTCCACAATGAGCAGTTCTTC. Its translation is CSARVDRVHNEQFF.

In its sample, this clonotype was seen many times. This CDR3 is CASSISGDSPGELFF. The CDR3 DNA reads TGTGCCAGCAGTATTAGCGGGGACTCTCCCGGGGAGCTGTTTTTT. V and J are TRBV2 and TRBJ2-2; 8 bases line up with TRBD2. CDR1 SNHLY and CDR2 FYNNEI come from the germline V gene. CDR3 length equals 15 residues. Germline trimming cut 5 bases from V and 6 bases from J; bases unmatched to any gene: 8. The whole variable domain, remainder taken from reference TRBV2 and TRBJ2-2, is EPEVTQTPSHQVTQMGQEVILRCVPISNHLYFYWYRQILGQKVEFLVSFYNNEISEKSEIFDDQFSVERPDGSNFTLKIRSTKLEDSAMYFCASSISGDSPGELFFGEGSRLTVL.

This clonotype was seen ten or more times. CDR3 loop: CASSASGGRSTEAFF. CDR3 coding DNA: TGTGCCAGCAGTGCCTCGGGGGGCCGAAGCACTGAAGCTTTCTTT. This chain links TRBV6-1 with TRBJ1-1; possibly TRBD1 for D (6 bases). Trimming pared 4 bases from V and 4 bases from J, leaving 16 bases between. The germline V gene has CDR1 MNHNS and CDR2 SASEGT. The CDR3 is 15 amino acids.

As for this clonotype: It may be a read error: a sequence one base away is much more abundant. This chain uses TRBV9 with TRBJ2-3; TRBD2 agrees at 8 bases. This CDR3 has 18 residues. The V segment lost 4 bases and the J segment 2 bases; nucleotides outside the gene matches: 15. In germline, CDR1 is SGDLS, CDR2 YYNGEE. DNA of the CDR3: TGTGCCAGCAGCCCCCTCTTCCGGCGGGGGGCCGACACAGATACGCAGTATTTT. Protein: CASSPLFRRGADTDTQYF.

This clonotype occurred many times. V and J are TRBV4-1 and TRBJ2-1; D uncertain. Deletions cut 7 bases from V and 6 bases from J, with 22 bases between. Germline CDR1 is MGHRA and CDR2 is YSYEKL. This CDR3 contains 16 residues. CDR3 bases: TGCGCCAGCATGGCGGAAACTGAAACCCCCGCCAATGAGCAGTTCTTC. Protein sequence: CASMAETETPANEQFF.

This clonotype has at least ten counts. This chain links TRBV7-9 with TRBJ2-5, with a tentative D call TRBD1 (5 bases). Germline CDR1 SEHNR, CDR2 FQNEAQ (reference sequence). Trimming left V 5 bases short and J 4 bases short, with 17 bases between. The CDR3 is 15 amino acids. The CDR3 protein is CASSLILGALETQYF. CDR3 DNA sequence: TGTGCCAGCAGCCTCATTCTTGGGGCGTTAGAGACCCAGTACTTC.

This clonotype was detected only a few times. This chain uses TRBV20-1 with TRBJ1-5; D not certain. This CDR3 has 14 residues. The germline V gene has CDR1 DFQATT and CDR2 SNEGSKA (reference sequence). V dropped 1 base and J dropped 4 bases, with 11 bases sitting between them. The CDR3 DNA follows: TGCAGTGCTAGAGGTCTCCAAGGAAATCAGCCCCAGCATTTT. Residues: CSARGLQGNQPQHF.

This clonotype was seen at least ten times. V usage is TRBV20-1 and J usage is TRBJ2-1; the match to TRBD2 covers 9 bases. Unmatched junction bases numbered 2, after V lost 5 bases and J lost 3 bases. The CDR3 is made up of 13 amino acids. The germline CDR1 and CDR2 sequences are DFQATT and SNEGSKA (reference sequence). CDR3 region: CSAGTSNYNEQFF. The CDR3, as DNA: TGCAGTGCTGGGACTAGCAACTACAATGAGCAGTTCTTC.

In its sample, this clonotype was seen a few times. The V gene is TRBV7-8, the J gene TRBJ2-2; D is ambiguous. The germline CDR1 and CDR2 sequences are SGHVS and FQNEAQ. The CDR3 length is 14 residues. Trimming took 1 base from V and 4 from J, leaving 7 bases between them. DNA for the CDR3: TGTGCCAGCAGCTTAGTTCAACCCACCGGGGAGCTGTTTTTT. It translates to CASSLVQPTGELFF.

This clonotype was seen at least ten times. The J gene is TRBJ1-1, the V gene TRBV5-1, with D unresolved. Trimming took off 4 bases at V and 0 bases at J, with 13 bases between the two ends. The CDR3 sequence is 15 residues long. The germline CDR1 and CDR2 sequences are SGHRS and YFSETQ. CDR3 DNA sequence: TGCGCCAGCAGCGTTCGGGCCAGCGTGAACACTGAAGCTTTCTTT. Its translation: CASSVRASVNTEAFF.

In this sample, this clonotype turned up many times. The gene calls are TRBV30 and TRBJ2-1, with 10 nucleotides matching TRBD1. J lost 8 bases, V lost 5 bases, and 9 bases had no gene match. Germline values: CDR1 GTSNPN, CDR2 SVGIG (reference sequence). This CDR3 is built from 14 residues. The CDR3 loop is CAWGDRGRWYEQFF. CDR3 bases: TGTGCCTGGGGAGACAGGGGGCGTTGGTATGAGCAGTTCTTC.

This clonotype was recorded a few times. This chain connects TRBV5-4 to TRBJ2-7; D might be TRBD1 or TRBD2, each matching 7 bases. Between the trimmed V and J ends, which lost 4 bases and 7 bases, there was a span of 12 bases. CDR1 and CDR2 (germline): SGHNT, YYREEE (reference sequence). The CDR3 totals 12 residues. The CDR3 DNA sequence: TGTGCCAGCAGCGTCCAGGGGGGGGAGCAGTACGTC. Amino acid sequence: CASSVQGGEQYV.